This T cell receptor beta chain was recorded in a study of blood T cell repertoires in COVID-19. Study-wide context: Specimens from acute and convalescent COVID-19 originated in the United States, Italy and Spain. From T cells, B-cell-depleted T cells, or PBMCs came the material, which was cDNA or gDNA.

CDR1 is MDHEN and CDR2 is SYDVKM in the germline V gene. Trimming at V came to 6 bases and at J to 7 bases, leaving 13 bases not matched to a gene. CDR3 length: 18 residues. The repertoire was sequenced with immunoSEQ multiplex PCR; TCRdb's copy has only in-frame clones and lacks some. The data contain about 410,000 clones, approximately 89% of them singletons. This TCR was recovered from a woman aged 25-40 years who had recovered from COVID-19. The chain couples TRBV28 to TRBJ1-6; 12 bases map to TRBD1. Sample: PBMCs or T cells enriched from blood (not recorded which). As DNA, the CDR3 is TGTGCCAGCAGCACCACCTCCGGGACAGGGGGCCCGAATTCACCCCTCCACTTT. It encodes CASSTTSGTGGPNSPLHF.